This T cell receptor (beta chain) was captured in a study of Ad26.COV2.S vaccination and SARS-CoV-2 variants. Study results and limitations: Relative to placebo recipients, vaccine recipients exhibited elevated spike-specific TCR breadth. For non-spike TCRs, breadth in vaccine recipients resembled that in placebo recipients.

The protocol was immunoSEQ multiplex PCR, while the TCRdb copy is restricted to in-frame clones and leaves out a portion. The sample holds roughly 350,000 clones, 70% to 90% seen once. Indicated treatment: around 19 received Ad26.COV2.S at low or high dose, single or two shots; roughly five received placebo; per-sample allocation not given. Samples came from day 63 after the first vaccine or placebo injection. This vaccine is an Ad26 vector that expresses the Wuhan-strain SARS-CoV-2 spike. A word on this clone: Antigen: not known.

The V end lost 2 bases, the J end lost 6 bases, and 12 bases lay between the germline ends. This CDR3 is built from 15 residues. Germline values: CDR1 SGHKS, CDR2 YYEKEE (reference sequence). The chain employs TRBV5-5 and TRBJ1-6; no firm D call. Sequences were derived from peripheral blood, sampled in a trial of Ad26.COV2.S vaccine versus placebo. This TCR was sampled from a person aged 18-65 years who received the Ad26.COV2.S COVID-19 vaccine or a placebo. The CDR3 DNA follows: TGTGCCAGCAGCTTTTTTGAGGGAATTAATTCACCCCTCCACTTT. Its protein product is CASSFFEGINSPLHF.